Shown below are 16 T cell receptor beta chains from a single sample sequenced in a study of blood T cell repertoires in COVID-19. The table came from immunoSEQ multiplex PCR; TCRdb's copy has only in-frame clones and leaves some out. Seen here are approximately 56,000 clones, roughly 89% observed once, and the top ten hold roughly 43%. The specimen was peripheral blood. The source of these receptors is a woman in her sixties with COVID-19, enrolled during active disease.

V gene TRBV7-9 combines with J gene TRBJ2-7; the match to TRBD1 covers 10 bases. J was trimmed by 3 bases and V by 6 bases; bases with no gene match: 2. Germline V gives CDR1 SEHNR, CDR2 FQNEAQ (reference sequence). The CDR3 runs to 13 residues. The CDR3 nucleotides read TGTGCCAGCAGTCGGACAGGGGGCTACGAGCAGTACTTC. It encodes CASSRTGGYEQYF.

This chain joins TRBV5-1 and TRBJ2-1; TRBD1 matches 7 bases. Per the germline V gene, CDR1 is SGHRS and CDR2 is YFSETQ. The CDR3 spans 15 residues. Trimming cost V 3 bases and J 6 bases; bases outside gene matches: 9. The CDR3 nucleotides are TGCGCCAGCAGCTCAAACAGGGGCCGGTTCAATGAGCAGTTCTTC. Translation gives CASSSNRGRFNEQFF.

The chain employs TRBV12-3 or TRBV12-4 and TRBJ1-3; no reliable D call. The germline V and J ends were trimmed by 3 bases and 8 bases, with 11 bases remaining between them. The CDR3 runs 13 residues. The CDR3 DNA is TGTGCCAGCAGTTTGATCAACCCAGACACCATATATTTT. Translating it yields CASSLINPDTIYF.

The chain links TRBV30 to TRBJ1-1; D is unclear. The germline CDR1 and CDR2 sequences are GTSNPN and SVGIG (reference sequence). The CDR3 runs to 13 residues. V was clipped by 5 bases and J by 0 bases, with 10 bases between them. CDR3 in amino acids: CAWRFDVNTEAFF. CDR3 sequence (DNA): TGTGCCTGGCGGTTCGATGTGAACACTGAAGCTTTCTTT.

The rearrangement joins TRBV10-3 to TRBJ1-5; D remains ambiguous. V was shortened by 0 bases and J by 0 bases, with 6 bases between the two germline ends. In germline, CDR1 is ENHRY, CDR2 SYGVKD. The CDR3 has 15 residues. The chain's CDR3 is CAISESQNSNQPQHF. The CDR3 region has the DNA TGTGCCATCAGTGAGTCCCAGAATAGCAATCAGCCCCAGCATTTT.

The genes are TRBV6-2 or TRBV6-3 and TRBJ1-1; the match to TRBD1 covers 9 bases. With V trimmed by 5 bases and J by 1 base, 5 bases remained unmatched. Germline CDR1 reads MNHEY; CDR2 reads SVGEGT. This CDR3 has 15 amino acids. The CDR3 loop is CASSISDRGNTEAFF. The DNA for the CDR3 is TGTGCCAGCAGTATCTCGGACAGGGGGAACACTGAAGCTTTCTTT.

V usage is TRBV20-1 and J usage is TRBJ2-3, with 15 nucleotides matching TRBD2. This CDR3 contains 20 residues. The germline V gene encodes CDR1 DFQATT and CDR2 SNEGSKA (reference sequence). J gave up 0 bases and V 3 bases, and 13 bases lay outside the gene matches. As DNA, the CDR3 is TGCAGTGCTAGTCCAGTCCCGGGACTAGCGGGGGGCGCTAGCACAGATACGCAGTATTTT. This encodes CSASPVPGLAGGASTDTQYF.

This sequence joins TRBV2 and TRBJ2-7, with D possibly matching TRBD2 (6 bases). V was pared by 6 bases and J by 2 bases, with 14 bases between. CDR1 SNHLY and CDR2 FYNNEI come from the germline V gene. CDR3 length: 14 amino acids. DNA for the CDR3: TGTGCCAGCAGCGATAGACTAGACACCTACGAGCAGTACTTC. It specifies CASSDRLDTYEQYF.

The chain is built from TRBV29-1 and TRBJ1-3; 8 positions match TRBD1. CDR1 SQVTM and CDR2 ANQGSEA come from the germline V gene. V trimming: 7 bases; J trimming: 0 bases; junction bases outside the gene matches: 8. There are 15 residues in the CDR3. CDR3 DNA: TGCAGCGCGCTCGGAGACAGGGGCTCTGGAAACACCATATATTTT. Its translation is CSALGDRGSGNTIYF.

The rearrangement joins TRBV7-2 to TRBJ2-4, with 7 bases aligning to TRBD1. Per the germline V gene, CDR1 is SGHTA and CDR2 is FQGNSA. The V and J ends lost 4 bases and 1 base, in that order; junction bases with no gene match: 7. The CDR3 runs 16 residues. In DNA form, the CDR3 reads TGTGCCAGCAGCTCCTCCGGGACAGTCGCCAAAAACATTCAGTACTTC. Its protein product is CASSSSGTVAKNIQYF. The whole variable domain, remainder taken from reference TRBV7-2 and TRBJ2-4, is GAGVSQSPSNKVTEKGKDVELRCDPISGHTALYWYRQSLGQGLEFLIYFQGNSAPDKSGLPSDRFSAERTGGSVSTLTIQRTQQEDSAVYLCASSSSGTVAKNIQYFGAGTRLSVL.

The rearrangement uses TRBV5-1 and TRBJ1-5; D gene ambiguous. Germline V gives CDR1 SGHRS, CDR2 YFSETQ. V lost 4 bases to trimming and J lost 11 bases, with 19 bases between them. The CDR3 has 14 amino acids. For the CDR3, the DNA is TGCGCCAGCAGCCCCGGTCCGTCGAGTCAATCCCAGCATTTT. Its protein is CASSPGPSSQSQHF.

The rearrangement uses TRBV3-1 (or the pseudogene TRBV3-2) and TRBJ1-2, with 8 bases fitting TRBD1. Germline V gene sequence: CDR1 LGHDT, CDR2 YNNKEL (reference sequence). CDR3 length: 14 residues. The junction had 9 bases not matched to a gene; V was cut back by 5 bases and J by 7 bases. CDR3 region: CASSIGQGESGYTF. In DNA, the CDR3 is TGTGCCAGCAGCATCGGACAGGGAGAAAGTGGCTACACCTTC.

This clone is a singleton in its sample. The chain joins TRBV6-5 to TRBJ1-5, with 7 bases matching TRBD1. The V and J ends lost 4 bases and 3 bases, in that order; junction bases with no gene match: 3. The germline CDR1 and CDR2 sequences are MNHEY and SVGAGI. The CDR3 runs 14 residues. The CDR3 loop reads CASSSGTVNQPQHF. DNA of the CDR3: TGTGCCAGCAGTTCCGGGACAGTCAATCAGCCCCAGCATTTT.

The CDR3 nucleotides read TGTGCCAGCAGCTCTCAGGGGGGACAGGGGTTCGGTGGCTACACCTTC. Encoded protein: CASSSQGGQGFGGYTF. The chain is built from TRBV11-3 and TRBJ1-2; 10 bases line up with TRBD1. CDR1 and CDR2 from the germline V gene are SGHNT and YENEEA. With 4 bases clipped from V and 7 bases from J, the junction kept 12 bases outside the gene matches. CDR3 length: 16 amino acids.

J is TRBJ1-2 and V is TRBV4-3; no reliable D call. CDR3 length: 14 residues. Trimming stripped 6 bases from V and 4 bases from J, with 15 bases between. Germline V CDR1 and CDR2: LGHNA, YSLEER. CDR3 in DNA: TGCGCCAGCAGTCATGAATTAACATCCTATGGCTACACCTTC. It yields the protein CASSHELTSYGYTF.

Written as DNA, the CDR3 is TGCAGTGCTAGTCCCCTAGCGGGAGCCTACGAGCAGTACTTC. Protein sequence: CSASPLAGAYEQYF. The rearrangement uses TRBV20-1 and TRBJ2-7; 10 bases are a match to TRBD2. The CDR3 runs to 14 residues. The germline gives CDR1 DFQATT, CDR2 SNEGSKA (reference sequence). V lost 3 bases, J lost 2 bases, and 4 bases stayed unmatched.